One and the same sample provided the 14 T cell receptor beta chains below, sequenced in a study of cytomegalovirus exposure and HLA in healthy donors (dated by TCRdb to between 2016 and 2019). The method behind the library was the immunoSEQ multiplex PCR assay. The multiplex PCR relied on a mix of 60 forward primers for TCR Vbeta segments and 13 reverse primers for TCR Jbeta segments. This is the immuneACCESS table as TCRdb keeps it, with only in-frame sequences that have V and J called. A part of the clones is gone; compared with another copy, unresolved V genes explain less than half, and the rest is unexplained. The sample table shows some 150,000 clones, and more than 60% are seen once. Clones ranked in the top ten supply 4% of the sample. The sequencing input was PBMCs. The receptors stem from a woman between 35 and 50 years old in good health and CMV-seronegative.

This chain uses TRBV4-1 with TRBJ2-1, with 9 bases that match TRBD1. CDR1 and CDR2 from the germline V gene are MGHRA and YSYEKL. The V and J ends lost 0 bases and 8 bases, in that order; junction bases with no gene match: 8. The CDR3 spans 16 residues. The CDR3 loop reads CASSQEGTGMFDEQFF. CDR3 sequence (DNA): TGCGCCAGCAGCCAAGAAGGGACAGGGATGTTCGATGAGCAGTTCTTC.

Details on this clone: At one end the junction does not follow the germline gene, possibly because of a read error. V is TRBV5-1 and J is TRBJ2-5, with 8 bases that match TRBD2. Germline V gene lookup returns CDR1 SGHRS and CDR2 YFSETQ. The CDR3 is 15 amino acids. The CDR3 nucleotides read TGCGCCAGCAGCCCCTCTCCGGGGGGGCAAGGGACCCAGTACTTC. Translated: CASSPSPGGQGTQYF. Supplemented by reference TRBV5-1 and TRBJ2-5, the full variable domain reads KAGVTQTPRYLIKTRGQQVTLSCSPISGHRSVSWYQQTPGQGLQFLFEYFSETQRNKGNFPGRFSGRQFSNSRSEMNVSTLELGDSALYLCASSPSPGGQGTQYFGPGTRLLVL.

The chain recombines TRBV6-6 with TRBJ1-4, with D perhaps matching TRBD1 (5 bases). The V end lost 4 bases, the J end lost 0 bases, and 12 bases lay between the germline ends. The CDR3 totals 16 residues. Germline V gene data show CDR1 as MNHNY and CDR2 as SVGAGI (reference sequence). This CDR3 is CASSLGPGATNEKLFF. The CDR3 bases are TGTGCCAGCAGTTTGGGTCCGGGGGCAACTAATGAAAAACTGTTTTTT.

The V call is TRBV5-4, the J call TRBJ2-5; 9 positions agree with TRBD1. The germline CDR1 and CDR2 sequences are SGHNT and YYREEE (reference sequence). The CDR3 totals 16 residues. The J segment lost 2 bases and the V segment lost 1 base, leaving 6 bases of the junction unmatched. The CDR3 DNA reads as TGTGCCAGCAGCTTGCCGGGACAGGGCCGGCAAGAGACCCAGTACTTC. This encodes CASSLPGQGRQETQYF.

The chain uses TRBV18 and TRBJ1-3, with TRBD1 matching 8 bases. V lost 3 bases to trimming and J lost 3 bases; unmatched junction nucleotides: 4. The germline V gene encodes CDR1 KGHSH and CDR2 LQKENI. CDR3 size: 15 residues. The CDR3 protein is CASSPGQGYGNTIYF. Here the CDR3 DNA reads TGTGCCAGCTCACCCGGACAGGGCTATGGAAACACCATATATTTT.

This clone was seen a handful of times. A junction end diverges from the germline sequence, so it may reflect a read error. The chain uses TRBV28 and TRBJ1-3; no clear D. The CDR3 has 11 residues. Germline-derived CDR1 and CDR2 are MDHEN and SYDVKM. This chain's CDR3 is CASSLLNNIYF. The CDR3 DNA reads TGTGCCAGCAGTCTGTTAAACAACATATATTTT.

The V gene is TRBV7-9, the J gene TRBJ1-4, with D possibly being TRBD1 (5 bases). Germline V gene lookup returns CDR1 SEHNR and CDR2 FQNEAQ (reference sequence). Between the trimmed V and J ends, which lost 7 bases and 2 bases, there was a span of 11 bases. The CDR3 spans 14 residues. This CDR3 reads CASTSQETNEKLFF. In nucleotides, the CDR3 is TGTGCCAGCACCTCACAGGAGACTAATGAAAAACTGTTTTTT.

This sequence joins TRBV29-1 and TRBJ1-2, with 7 bases matching TRBD1. Germline V lookup: CDR1 SQVTM, CDR2 ANQGSEA. The CDR3 has 12 residues. The V and J ends lost 8 bases and 6 bases, in that order; junction bases with no gene match: 9. The CDR3 DNA is TGCAGCACCGACAGGGTTGGAAATGGCTACACCTTC. This translates into CSTDRVGNGYTF.

The J gene is TRBJ2-5, the V gene TRBV19; D perhaps matches TRBD1 (5 bases). CDR1 LNHDA and CDR2 SQIVND come from the germline V gene (reference sequence). This CDR3 contains 13 residues. The chain's CDR3 is CETPRVVRWTQYF. The CDR3 DNA follows: TGTGAAACTCCCAGGGTAGTACGGTGGACCCAGTACTTC.

This chain uses TRBV2 with TRBJ2-5; the D gene is possibly TRBD1 (6 bases). Trimming took 4 bases from V and 1 from J, leaving 16 bases between them. The CDR3 is 16 amino acids. The germline CDR1 and CDR2 sequences are SNHLY and FYNNEI. DNA of the CDR3: TGTGCCAGCAGTGGGCCCCTAACAGGGAGCCAAGAGACCCAGTACTTC. Translating gives CASSGPLTGSQETQYF.

The rearrangement links TRBV27 to TRBJ1-2, with D possibly being TRBD1 (5 bases). Germline lookup yields CDR1 MNHEY and CDR2 SMNVEV (reference sequence). CDR3 size: 17 residues. V lost 2 bases, J lost 4 bases, and 20 bases lay in between. Written as DNA, the CDR3 is TGTGCCAGCAGTTTAGGGTCTCGACTCAGGGAGGGCTATGGCTACACCTTC. This translates into CASSLGSRLREGYGYTF.

The chain couples TRBV6-6 to TRBJ2-7; TRBD1 agrees at 7 bases. The CDR3 spans 14 residues. Germline V CDR1 and CDR2: MNHNY, SVGAGI (reference sequence). J gave up 7 bases and V 6 bases, and 12 bases lay outside the gene matches. The CDR3 region is CASSLGQKVGEQYF. CDR3 sequence (DNA): TGTGCCAGCAGCCTGGGACAGAAAGTGGGGGAGCAGTACTTC.

V and J are TRBV6-5 and TRBJ2-2; 11 positions agree with TRBD2. CDR3 length: 15 residues. Germline-derived CDR1 and CDR2 are MNHEY and SVGAGI. The trim removed 8 bases at V and 6 bases at J, leaving 8 bases unmatched. The CDR3 loop reads CASHTTSGSSGELFF. The CDR3 nucleotides are TGTGCCAGCCACACTACTAGCGGGAGCTCCGGGGAGCTGTTTTTT.

This rearrangement joins TRBV2 to TRBJ1-1; D ambiguous. V was pared by 0 bases and J by 0 bases, with 11 bases between. Looked up from germline, CDR1 is SNHLY and CDR2 is FYNNEI. The CDR3 spans 16 residues. The CDR3 region has the DNA TGTGCCAGCAGTGAAGCCAGGAGGGTGTTGAACACTGAAGCTTTCTTT. It encodes CASSEARRVLNTEAFF.